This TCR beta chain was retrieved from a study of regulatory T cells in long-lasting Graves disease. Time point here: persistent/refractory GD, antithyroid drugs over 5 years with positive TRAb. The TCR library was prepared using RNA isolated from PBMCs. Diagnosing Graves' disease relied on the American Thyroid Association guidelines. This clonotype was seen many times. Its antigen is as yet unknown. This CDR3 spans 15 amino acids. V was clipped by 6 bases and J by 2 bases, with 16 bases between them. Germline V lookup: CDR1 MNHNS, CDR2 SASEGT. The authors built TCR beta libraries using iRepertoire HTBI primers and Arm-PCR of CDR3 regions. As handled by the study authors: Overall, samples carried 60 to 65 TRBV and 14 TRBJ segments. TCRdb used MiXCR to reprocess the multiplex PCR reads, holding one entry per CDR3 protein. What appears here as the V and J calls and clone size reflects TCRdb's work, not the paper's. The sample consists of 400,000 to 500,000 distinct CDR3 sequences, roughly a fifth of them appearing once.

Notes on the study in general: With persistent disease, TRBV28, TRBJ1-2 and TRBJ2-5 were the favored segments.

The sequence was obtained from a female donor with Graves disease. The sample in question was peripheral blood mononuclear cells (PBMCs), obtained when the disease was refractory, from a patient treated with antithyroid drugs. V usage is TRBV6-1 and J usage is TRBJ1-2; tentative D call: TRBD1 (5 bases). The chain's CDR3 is CASRDPRQPNYGYTF. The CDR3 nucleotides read TGTGCCAGCAGGGACCCACGACAGCCAAACTATGGCTACACCTTC.